This T cell receptor beta chain was identified in a study of response to subunit inactivated influenza vaccine. Using its own MiXCR run on the RT-PCR reads, TCRdb lists one record per CDR3 protein. The repertoire has about 650,000 distinct CDR3 sequences, 12% to 15% of them found once; the top ten carry about 7.4%. Germline V gene sequence: CDR1 SEHNR, CDR2 FQNEAQ (reference sequence). The germline V and J ends were trimmed by 5 bases and 2 bases, with 10 bases remaining between them. CDR3 length equals 13 residues. The TCR originated in a man in his fifties or sixties who received an inactivated influenza vaccine. The sample here was PBMCs from blood, taken about 14 days before vaccination. The gene calls are TRBV7-9 and TRBJ2-7; no clear D gene. CDR3 loop: CASSPSLPYEQYF. CDR3 coding DNA: TGTGCCAGCAGCCCCAGTTTGCCCTACGAGCAGTACTTC.